Below, 30 T cell receptor beta chains from the same sample are listed, as sequenced in a study of T cell responses to AZD1222 COVID-19 vaccine. The method was immunoSEQ multiplex PCR; TCRdb's version includes in-frame clones alone and lacks a portion of them. The sample yields about 130,000 clones, 90% seen once. The material sequenced was peripheral blood, taken on day 0 of AZD1222 vaccination. Receptors were obtained from an adult in good health.

The chain carries TRBV29-1 and TRBJ2-1; a weak D match, TRBD1 (6 bases). With 6 bases removed from V and 4 bases from J, the gap between germline ends came to 16 bases. Germline CDR1 reads SQVTM; CDR2 reads ANQGSEA. This CDR3 contains 14 residues. CDR3: CSVKFGTPYNEQFF. CDR3 in DNA: TGCAGCGTCAAGTTCGGGACACCGTACAATGAGCAGTTCTTC.

The CDR3 coding sequence is TGTGCCAGCAGCTCGAACGAGGAGGGAAAACTGTTTTTT. Residues: CASSSNEEGKLFF. J is TRBJ1-4 and V is TRBV7-9; D remains unclear. Germline V gives CDR1 SEHNR, CDR2 FQNEAQ (reference sequence). V was shortened by 4 bases and J by 10 bases, with 13 bases between the two germline ends. The CDR3 loop spans 13 amino acids.

J is TRBJ2-7 and V is TRBV9, with 10 nucleotides matching TRBD2. This CDR3 contains 14 residues. CDR1 and CDR2 (germline): SGDLS, YYNGEE. Unmatched junction bases numbered 1, after V lost 2 bases and J lost 2 bases. This chain's CDR3 is CASSVSGGTYEQYF. The CDR3 nucleotides read TGTGCCAGCAGCGTTAGCGGGGGGACCTACGAGCAGTACTTC.

This sequence joins TRBV18 and TRBJ1-2, with 9 nucleotides matching TRBD1. Germline trimming cut 3 bases from V and 4 bases from J; bases unmatched to any gene: 6. The germline CDR1 and CDR2 sequences are KGHSH and LQKENI. The CDR3 contains 15 residues. CDR3 region: CASSPETGGGYGYTF. The DNA of the CDR3 is TGTGCCAGCTCACCCGAGACAGGGGGTGGCTATGGCTACACCTTC.

J is TRBJ2-7 and V is TRBV5-4; D may correspond to TRBD1 or TRBD2 (5 bases each). Germline assignment: CDR1 SGHNT and CDR2 YYREEE (reference sequence). V was shortened by 5 bases and J by 7 bases, with 13 bases between the two germline ends. This CDR3 is built from 12 residues. Here the CDR3 DNA reads TGTGCCAGCAGGCCAGGGTCGGGAGAGCAGTACTTC. Translated, it gives CASRPGSGEQYF.

The chain links TRBV6-4 to TRBJ1-1; D possibly corresponds to TRBD1 (5 bases). Germline CDR1 MRHNA, CDR2 SNTAGT. V lost 6 bases, J lost 5 bases, and 7 bases lay in between. This CDR3 comprises 11 residues. The CDR3 here is CASRRGTEAFF. CDR3 DNA sequence: TGTGCCAGCAGGCGGGGGACTGAAGCTTTCTTT.

This chain links TRBV7-6 with TRBJ1-3; no clear D gene. The CDR3 length is 15 residues. Trimming stripped 3 bases from V and 4 bases from J, with 13 bases between. Germline V CDR1 and CDR2: SGHVS, FNYEAQ. CDR3 in DNA: TGTGCCAGCAGCTTCTCACGGCTCTTGGGAAACACCATATATTTT. This translates into CASSFSRLLGNTIYF. Variable domain in full (rest from reference TRBV7-6 and TRBJ1-3): GAGVSQSPRYKVTKRGQDVALRCDPISGHVSLYWYRQALGQGPEFLTYFNYEAQQDKSGLPNDRFSAERPEGSISTLTIQRTEQRDSAMYRCASSFSRLLGNTIYFGEGSWLTVV.

V and J are TRBV5-6 and TRBJ2-2; 7 nucleotides align to TRBD2. CDR3 length: 15 amino acids. V was pared by 4 bases and J by 2 bases, with 5 bases of the junction left unmatched. Germline V lookup: CDR1 SGHDT, CDR2 YYEEEE. Here the CDR3 reads CASSQAGPNTGELFF. The CDR3 DNA follows: TGTGCCAGCAGCCAAGCGGGGCCTAACACCGGGGAGCTGTTTTTT.

The chain employs TRBV6-5 and TRBJ1-1; TRBD1 is a possible D gene (6 bases). Germline loops: CDR1 MNHEY, CDR2 SVGAGI. Between the trimmed V and J ends, which lost 2 bases and 5 bases, there was a span of 12 bases. This CDR3 region has 14 residues. CDR3 sequence reads: CASSYKGVRTEAFF. In nucleotides, the CDR3 is TGTGCCAGCAGTTACAAGGGGGTAAGGACTGAAGCTTTCTTT.

The genes are TRBV6-5 and TRBJ1-1; D is undetermined. Germline V gene lookup returns CDR1 MNHEY and CDR2 SVGAGI. V was trimmed by 2 bases and J by 4 bases, leaving 8 bases between them. The CDR3 contains 13 residues. Here the CDR3 reads CASSYTLGTEAFF. CDR3 DNA sequence: TGTGCCAGCAGTTACACCTTAGGCACTGAAGCTTTCTTT.

This clone rates as medium-sized. This chain joins TRBV6-4 and TRBJ2-1, with unresolved D. V lost 4 bases to trimming and J lost 5 bases, with 9 bases between them. The germline V gene encodes CDR1 MRHNA and CDR2 SNTAGT. The CDR3 length is 13 residues. CDR3 residues: CASSGDPHNEQFF. The CDR3 DNA follows: TGTGCCAGCAGTGGCGACCCCCACAATGAGCAGTTCTTC.

The chain employs TRBV2 and TRBJ1-6; 12 bases match TRBD1. CDR3 length: 16 residues. Germline values: CDR1 SNHLY, CDR2 FYNNEI. The trim removed 6 bases at V and 11 bases at J, leaving 11 bases unmatched. The CDR3 loop reads CASRTGTGGKFTPLHF. In DNA form, the CDR3 reads TGTGCCAGCAGAACCGGGACAGGGGGCAAATTTACACCCCTCCACTTT.

This chain joins TRBV15 and TRBJ1-4; 9 bases align to TRBD1. This CDR3 contains 14 residues. V lost 6 bases, J lost 7 bases, and 6 bases stayed unmatched. The V gene's germline CDR1 is LNHNV and CDR2 YYDKDF (reference sequence). The CDR3 region is CATRLGQGGEKLFF. The CDR3 DNA reads as TGTGCCACCAGGCTGGGACAGGGTGGTGAAAAACTGTTTTTT. The whole variable domain, remainder taken from reference TRBV15 and TRBJ1-4, is DAMVIQNPRYQVTQFGKPVTLSCSQTLNHNVMYWYQQKSSQAPKLLFHYYDKDFNNEADTPDNFQSRRPNTSFCFLDIRSPGLGDTAMYLCATRLGQGGEKLFFGSGTQLSVL.

This sequence joins TRBV9 and TRBJ1-6; D gene uncertain. The CDR3 is 16 amino acids. The germline V gene encodes CDR1 SGDLS and CDR2 YYNGEE. The germline V and J ends were trimmed by 0 bases and 7 bases, with 14 bases remaining between them. CDR3 sequence reads: CASSVGGVTGNSPLHF. The CDR3 DNA follows: TGTGCCAGCAGCGTAGGTGGGGTCACGGGAAATTCACCCCTCCACTTT.

This clone occurred once. The rearrangement joins TRBV9 to TRBJ1-1; D perhaps matches TRBD1 (6 bases). Germline V gives CDR1 SGDLS, CDR2 YYNGEE. The germline V and J ends were trimmed by 0 bases and 1 base, with 13 bases remaining between them. The CDR3 sequence is 16 residues long. Here the CDR3 DNA reads TGTGCCAGCAGCGTAGGAGGGGGGGCTTGGAACACTGAAGCTTTCTTT. Translated, it gives CASSVGGGAWNTEAFF. Supplemented by reference TRBV9 and TRBJ1-1, the full variable domain reads DSGVTQTPKHLITATGQRVTLRCSPRSGDLSVYWYQQSLDQGLQFLIQYYNGEERAKGNILERFSAQQFPDLHSELNLSSLELGDSALYFCASSVGGGAWNTEAFFGQGTRLTVV.

V usage is TRBV6-5 and J usage is TRBJ2-5; D gene unclear. Germline CDR1 is MNHEY and CDR2 is SVGAGI. V was pared by 5 bases and J by 6 bases, with 16 bases between. This CDR3 contains 14 residues. The CDR3: CASSPRSPEKTQYF. The CDR3 nucleotides read TGTGCCAGCAGTCCTAGGTCCCCCGAAAAGACCCAGTACTTC.

The CDR3 loop is CASSLEQANSPLHF. CDR3 DNA sequence: TGTGCCAGCAGTTTAGAACAGGCCAATTCACCCCTCCACTTT. This chain connects TRBV28 to TRBJ1-6, with D tentatively TRBD1 (5 bases). Germline CDR1 MDHEN, CDR2 SYDVKM. Trimming took 2 bases from V and 7 from J, leaving 9 bases between them. The CDR3 has 14 amino acids.

In this sample, this clone turned up once. The chain couples TRBV19 to TRBJ1-5; 7 bases match TRBD1. Trimming took 5 bases from V and 7 from J; bases not matched to a gene: 14. Germline assignment: CDR1 LNHDA and CDR2 SQIVND (reference sequence). CDR3 size: 16 residues. The CDR3 here is CASSHPHHRGEQPQHF. CDR3 DNA sequence: TGTGCCAGTAGTCACCCCCACCACAGGGGTGAGCAGCCCCAGCATTTT. The full variable domain, completed using reference TRBV19 and TRBJ1-5, is DGGITQSPKYLFRKEGQNVTLSCEQNLNHDAMYWYRQDPGQGLRLIYYSQIVNDFQKGDIAEGYSVSREKKESFPLTVTSAQKNPTAFYLCASSHPHHRGEQPQHFGDGTRLSIL.

The J gene is TRBJ2-7, the V gene TRBV19; 9 bases match TRBD1. Germline-derived CDR1 and CDR2 are LNHDA and SQIVND (reference sequence). J was trimmed by 2 bases and V by 7 bases; bases with no gene match: 6. The CDR3 totals 14 residues. The CDR3 nucleotides are TGTGCCAGTAAGCCCTGGACAGGGGCCTACGAGCAGTACTTC. It codes for CASKPWTGAYEQYF.

DNA of the CDR3: TGTGCCAGCAGCCACCCGACAGGGTTGAGGATGAGGGATCAGCCCCAGCATTTT. Translation gives CASSHPTGLRMRDQPQHF. The genes are TRBV28 and TRBJ1-5; 7 nucleotides line up with TRBD1. V lost 6 bases, J lost 5 bases, and 19 bases stayed unmatched. The CDR3 is 18 residues long. Germline values: CDR1 MDHEN, CDR2 SYDVKM.

The CDR3 bases are TGCGCCAGCAGCGAGGCGGTTTGGGGACAGGGGGACCCTCCCTACGAGCAGTACTTC. It translates to CASSEAVWGQGDPPYEQYF. The V call is TRBV5-1, the J call TRBJ2-7; 11 bases align to TRBD1. Germline lookup yields CDR1 SGHRS and CDR2 YFSETQ. Trimming took 4 bases from V and 2 from J; bases not matched to a gene: 17. CDR3 length: 19 residues.

The rearrangement joins TRBV4-2 to TRBJ1-2, with D unclear. V dropped 1 base and J dropped 4 bases, with 7 bases sitting between them. The CDR3 is 13 amino acids. CDR1 and CDR2 (germline): LGHNA, YNFKEQ. For the CDR3, the DNA is TGTGCCAGCAGCCAAGGGCCAGGCTATGGCTACACCTTC. Protein: CASSQGPGYGYTF.

The gene calls are TRBV29-1 and TRBJ2-3, with 7 nucleotides matching TRBD1. The CDR3 runs 14 residues. J gave up 2 bases and V 3 bases, and 5 bases lay outside the gene matches. CDR1 SQVTM and CDR2 ANQGSEA come from the germline V gene. CDR3 loop: CSVEETGPTDTQYF. The DNA of the CDR3 is TGCAGCGTTGAGGAGACAGGGCCCACAGATACGCAGTATTTT.

The CDR3 region is CASRAGALYEQYF. The DNA for the CDR3 is TGTGCCAGCAGAGCGGGGGCCCTCTACGAGCAGTACTTC. J is TRBJ2-7 and V is TRBV7-2, with 8 bases matching TRBD2. V trimming: 6 bases; J trimming: 3 bases; junction bases outside the gene matches: 4. Germline V CDR1 and CDR2: SGHTA, FQGNSA. The CDR3 is 13 amino acids.

The rearrangement links TRBV19 to TRBJ2-2, with D perhaps TRBD1 (6 bases). Germline lookup yields CDR1 LNHDA and CDR2 SQIVND (reference sequence). The ends were cut back, 3 bases at V and 4 bases at J, with 15 bases in the middle. The CDR3 has 16 residues. DNA of the CDR3: TGTGCCAGTAGTATCTCAGGGGCGCCCCTCACCGGGGAGCTGTTTTTT. Amino acids: CASSISGAPLTGELFF. Variable domain in full (rest from reference TRBV19 and TRBJ2-2): DGGITQSPKYLFRKEGQNVTLSCEQNLNHDAMYWYRQDPGQGLRLIYYSQIVNDFQKGDIAEGYSVSREKKESFPLTVTSAQKNPTAFYLCASSISGAPLTGELFFGEGSRLTVL.

The CDR3 here is CASSLDRTRYQPQHF. The CDR3 nucleotides are TGTGCCAGCAGCTTAGACAGGACCAGATATCAGCCCCAGCATTTT. J is TRBJ1-5 and V is TRBV7-8; D possibly corresponds to TRBD1 (5 bases). The CDR3 runs to 15 residues. Trimming took off 1 base at V and 5 bases at J, with 12 bases between the two ends. Germline CDR1 reads SGHVS; CDR2 reads FQNEAQ.

This chain joins TRBV9 and TRBJ2-1; D gene ambiguous. The germline V gene has CDR1 SGDLS and CDR2 YYNGEE. CDR3 length equals 13 residues. V dropped 0 bases and J dropped 6 bases, with 7 bases sitting between them. The CDR3 reads CASSVGASNEQFF. The DNA of the CDR3 is TGTGCCAGCAGCGTAGGTGCTAGCAATGAGCAGTTCTTC.

The chain combines TRBV12-3 or TRBV12-4 with TRBJ2-1; possible D gene TRBD2, 5 bases. The V and J ends lost 3 bases and 5 bases respectively, with 8 bases between them. The length of the CDR3 is 13 residues. DNA for the CDR3: TGTGCCAGCAGTTTTCGGGGTAACAATGAGCAGTTCTTC. Translating gives CASSFRGNNEQFF.

This chain uses TRBV10-3 with TRBJ1-1; TRBD1 is a possible D gene (6 bases). V gave up 7 bases and J gave up 7 bases, with 19 bases separating them. Germline CDR1 is ENHRY and CDR2 is SYGVKD. The CDR3 covers 14 residues. Written as DNA, the CDR3 is TGTGCCATCATCACCGGGACACCTCCTTATGAAGCTTTCTTT. It translates to CAIITGTPPYEAFF.

This chain joins TRBV20-1 and TRBJ2-1; D is undetermined. This CDR3 region has 10 residues. CDR1 and CDR2 from the germline V gene are DFQATT and SNEGSKA (reference sequence). V was cut by 5 bases and J by 3 bases, with 2 bases left in between. CDR3 sequence: CSAHYNEQFF. CDR3 coding DNA: TGCAGTGCTCACTACAATGAGCAGTTCTTC.